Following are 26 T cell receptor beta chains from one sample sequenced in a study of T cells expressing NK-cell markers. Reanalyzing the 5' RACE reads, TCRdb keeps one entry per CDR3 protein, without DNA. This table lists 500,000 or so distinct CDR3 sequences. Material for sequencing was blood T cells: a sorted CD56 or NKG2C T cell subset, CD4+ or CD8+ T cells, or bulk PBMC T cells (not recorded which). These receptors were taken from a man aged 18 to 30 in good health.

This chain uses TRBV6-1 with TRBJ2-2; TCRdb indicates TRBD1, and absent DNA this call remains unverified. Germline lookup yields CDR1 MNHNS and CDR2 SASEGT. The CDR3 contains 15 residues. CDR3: CASRIQGVGTGELFF.

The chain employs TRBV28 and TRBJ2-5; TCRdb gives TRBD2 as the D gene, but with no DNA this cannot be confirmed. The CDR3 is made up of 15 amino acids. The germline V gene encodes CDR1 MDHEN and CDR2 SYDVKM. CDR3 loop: CASSSPGNAGETQYF.

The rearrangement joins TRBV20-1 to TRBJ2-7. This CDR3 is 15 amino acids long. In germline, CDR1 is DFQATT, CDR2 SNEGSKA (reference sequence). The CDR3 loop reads CSARTAGRYSYEQYF.

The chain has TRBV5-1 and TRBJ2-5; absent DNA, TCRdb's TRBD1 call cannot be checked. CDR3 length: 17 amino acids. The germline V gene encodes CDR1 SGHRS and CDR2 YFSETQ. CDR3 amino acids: CASSLAASGWGMETQYF.

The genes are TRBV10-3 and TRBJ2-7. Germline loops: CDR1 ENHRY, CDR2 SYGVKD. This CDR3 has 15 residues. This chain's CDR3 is CAISESLGDSYEQYF.

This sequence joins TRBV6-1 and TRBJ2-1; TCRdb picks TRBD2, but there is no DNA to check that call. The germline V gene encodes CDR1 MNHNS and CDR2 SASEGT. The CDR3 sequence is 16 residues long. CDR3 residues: CASSPTSGSSYNEQFF.

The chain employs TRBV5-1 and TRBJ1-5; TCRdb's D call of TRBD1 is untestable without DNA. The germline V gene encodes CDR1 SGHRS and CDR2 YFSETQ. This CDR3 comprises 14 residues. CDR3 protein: CASSATGDNQPQHF.

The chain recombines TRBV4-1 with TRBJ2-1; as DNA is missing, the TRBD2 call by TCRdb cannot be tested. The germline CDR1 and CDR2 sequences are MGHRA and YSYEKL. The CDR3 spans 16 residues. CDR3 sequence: CASSQRLAGSGNEQFF.

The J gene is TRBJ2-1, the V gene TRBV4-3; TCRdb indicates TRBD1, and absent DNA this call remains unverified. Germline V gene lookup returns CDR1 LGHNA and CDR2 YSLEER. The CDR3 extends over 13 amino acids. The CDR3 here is CASSQVGGVEQFF.

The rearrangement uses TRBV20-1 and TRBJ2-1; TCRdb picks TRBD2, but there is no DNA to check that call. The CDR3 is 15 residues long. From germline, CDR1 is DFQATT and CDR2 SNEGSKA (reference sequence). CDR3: CSARDQAGIYNEQFF.

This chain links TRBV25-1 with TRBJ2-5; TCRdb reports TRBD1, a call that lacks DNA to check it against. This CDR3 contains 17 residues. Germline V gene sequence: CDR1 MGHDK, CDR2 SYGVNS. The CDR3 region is CARTGPGGQTVKKTQYF. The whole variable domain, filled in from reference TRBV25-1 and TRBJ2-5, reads EADIYQTPRYLVIGTGKKITLECSQTMGHDKMYWYQQDPGMELHLIHYSYGVNSTEKGDLSSESTVSRIRTEHFPLTLESARPSHTSQYLCARTGPGGQTVKKTQYFGPGTRLLVL.

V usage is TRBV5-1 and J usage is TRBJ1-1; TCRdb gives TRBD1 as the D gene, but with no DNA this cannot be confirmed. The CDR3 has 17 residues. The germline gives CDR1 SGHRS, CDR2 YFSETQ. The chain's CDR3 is CASSSDRGGVRDTEAFF. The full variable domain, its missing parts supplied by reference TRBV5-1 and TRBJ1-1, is KAGVTQTPRYLIKTRGQQVTLSCSPISGHRSVSWYQQTPGQGLQFLFEYFSETQRNKGNFPGRFSGRQFSNSRSEMNVSTLELGDSALYLCASSSDRGGVRDTEAFFGQGTRLTVV.

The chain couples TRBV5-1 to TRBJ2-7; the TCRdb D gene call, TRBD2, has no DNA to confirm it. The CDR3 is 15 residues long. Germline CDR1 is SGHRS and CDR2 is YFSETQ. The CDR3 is CASSLKGTPSGEQYF.

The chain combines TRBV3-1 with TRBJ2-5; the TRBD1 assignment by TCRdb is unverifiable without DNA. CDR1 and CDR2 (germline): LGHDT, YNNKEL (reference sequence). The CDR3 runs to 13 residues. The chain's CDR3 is CASRSGRRAAQYF.

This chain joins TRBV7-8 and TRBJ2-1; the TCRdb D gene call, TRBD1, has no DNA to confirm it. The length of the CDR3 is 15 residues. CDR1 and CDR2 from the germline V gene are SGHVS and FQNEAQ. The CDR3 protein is CASSFRATDYNEQFF.

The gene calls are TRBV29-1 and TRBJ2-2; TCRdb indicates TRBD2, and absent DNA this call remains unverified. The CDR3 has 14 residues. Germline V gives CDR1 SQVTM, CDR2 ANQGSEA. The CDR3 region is CSALVPTNTGELFF.

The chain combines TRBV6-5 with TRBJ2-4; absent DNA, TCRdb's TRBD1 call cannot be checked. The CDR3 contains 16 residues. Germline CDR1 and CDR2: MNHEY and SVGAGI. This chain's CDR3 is CASSYVSGTAKNIQYF.

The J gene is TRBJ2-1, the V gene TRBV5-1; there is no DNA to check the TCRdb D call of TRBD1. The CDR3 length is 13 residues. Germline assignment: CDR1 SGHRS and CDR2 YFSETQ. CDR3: CASGRRQPSEQFF.

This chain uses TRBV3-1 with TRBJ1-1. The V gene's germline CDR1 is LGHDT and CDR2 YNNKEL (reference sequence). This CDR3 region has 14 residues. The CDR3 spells CASSQDGQHTEAFF.

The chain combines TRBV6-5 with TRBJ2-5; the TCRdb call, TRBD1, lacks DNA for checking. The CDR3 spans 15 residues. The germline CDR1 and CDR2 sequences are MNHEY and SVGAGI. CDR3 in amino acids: CASSYTGSRKETQYF.

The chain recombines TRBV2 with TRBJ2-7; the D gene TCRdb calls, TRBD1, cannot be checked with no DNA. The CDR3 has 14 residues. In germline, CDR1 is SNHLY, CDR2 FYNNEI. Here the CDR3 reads CASSSGDYWSEQYF.

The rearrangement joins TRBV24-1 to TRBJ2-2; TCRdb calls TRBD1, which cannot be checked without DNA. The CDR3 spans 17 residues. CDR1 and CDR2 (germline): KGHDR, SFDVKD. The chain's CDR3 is CATSDFGRGMNTGELFF.

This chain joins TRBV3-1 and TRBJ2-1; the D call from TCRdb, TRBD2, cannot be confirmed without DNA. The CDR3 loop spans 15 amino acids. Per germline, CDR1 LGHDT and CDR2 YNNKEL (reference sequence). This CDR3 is CASSQVAGVWNEQFF.

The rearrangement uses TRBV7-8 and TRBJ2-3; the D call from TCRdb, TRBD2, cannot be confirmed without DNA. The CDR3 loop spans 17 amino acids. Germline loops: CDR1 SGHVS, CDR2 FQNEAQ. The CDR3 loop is CASSLLASSGSTDTQYF.

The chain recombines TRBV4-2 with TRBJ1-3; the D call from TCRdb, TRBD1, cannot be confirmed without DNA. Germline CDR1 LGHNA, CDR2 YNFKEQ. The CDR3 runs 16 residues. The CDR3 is CASSHSGGGSGNTIYF.

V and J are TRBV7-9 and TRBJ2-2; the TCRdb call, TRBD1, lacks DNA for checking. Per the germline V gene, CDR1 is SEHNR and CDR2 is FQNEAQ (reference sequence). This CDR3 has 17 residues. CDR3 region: CASRSDRAGKDAGELFF.